These T cell receptor beta chains were read from a single sample in a study of blood T cell repertoires in COVID-19. Sequencing was performed with immunoSEQ multiplex PCR; in TCRdb, only in-frame clones are kept and a portion is missing. Of 450,000 to 500,000 clones in the sample, approximately 83% are singletons; the top ten hold approximately 3.4%. The specimen sequenced was peripheral blood. The receptors shown here come from a human donor in a cohort sampled during active COVID-19. CDR3s include the opening cysteine and the closing phenylalanine or tryptophan. Each record gives: CDR3 DNA, CDR3 protein, V gene, clone size, J gene, D gene, CDR3 length. The D gene is left open where the match is weak. A row's size may be missing; if present it is once, few, many or a size class.

CDR3 DNA: TGCGCCAGCAGCTTGGAACCAGGGGCCGCCCGAGACCTCCACTTT
CDR3 protein: CASSLEPGAARDLHF
V gene: TRBV5-1
clone size: NA
J gene: TRBJ1-6
D gene: NA
CDR3 length: 15

CDR3 DNA: TGTGCCAGCAGCTTAATAACTAGCGGGGATACGGAGCAGTTCTTC
CDR3 protein: CASSLITSGDTEQFF
V gene: TRBV7-3
clone size: NA
J gene: TRBJ2-1
D gene: TRBD2
CDR3 length: 15

CDR3 DNA: TGTGCCAGCAGCCAGACCGCAGGGATTGGAAATGGCTACACCTTC
CDR3 protein: CASSQTAGIGNGYTF
V gene: TRBV7-9
clone size: NA
J gene: TRBJ1-2
D gene: NA
CDR3 length: 15

CDR3 DNA: TGTGCCAGCAGACTTATTGGACAGGGCTCCTACGAGCAGTACTTC
CDR3 protein: CASRLIGQGSYEQYF
V gene: TRBV11-2
clone size: NA
J gene: TRBJ2-7
D gene: TRBD1
CDR3 length: 15

CDR3 DNA: TGTGCCAGCAGTAAGGGACTAGCGGAACTAGGGGTGGCCTACGAGCAGTACTTC
CDR3 protein: CASSKGLAELGVAYEQYF
V gene: TRBV5-4
clone size: NA
J gene: TRBJ2-7
D gene: TRBD2
CDR3 length: 18

CDR3 DNA: TGTGCCAGCAGTGAGTCCGGGACAGGGGTCTTTGGCTACACCTTC
CDR3 protein: CASSESGTGVFGYTF
V gene: TRBV6-1
clone size: NA
J gene: TRBJ1-2
D gene: TRBD1
CDR3 length: 15

CDR3 DNA: TGTGCCAGCAGCTTAGTATCTAGCGGGAGTGCCGGATCCTACGAGCAGTACTTC
CDR3 protein: CASSLVSSGSAGSYEQYF
V gene: TRBV7-6
clone size: NA
J gene: TRBJ2-7
D gene: TRBD2
CDR3 length: 18

CDR3 DNA: TGCGCCAGCAGCTCCTCCGGGACAGGGAACACTGAAGCTTTCTTT
CDR3 protein: CASSSSGTGNTEAFF
V gene: TRBV5-1
clone size: NA
J gene: TRBJ1-1
D gene: TRBD1
CDR3 length: 15

CDR3 DNA: TGTGCCAGCAGCCCCCCCCGTGGGCAGGGGAGGGGAAGCACAGATACGCAGTATTTT
CDR3 protein: CASSPPRGQGRGSTDTQYF
V gene: TRBV9
clone size: few
J gene: TRBJ2-3
D gene: NA
CDR3 length: 19

CDR3 DNA: TGTGCCATCAGTGAGTCGAAGGACAGGGCCCTAGGGGGCTACACCTTC
CDR3 protein: CAISESKDRALGGYTF
V gene: TRBV10-3
clone size: NA
J gene: TRBJ1-2
D gene: TRBD1
CDR3 length: 16

CDR3 DNA: TGTGCCAGCAGCTTGGACCTGGGACAGGGGACGGCCAATGAGCAGTTCTTC
CDR3 protein: CASSLDLGQGTANEQFF
V gene: TRBV5-4
clone size: NA
J gene: TRBJ2-1
D gene: TRBD1
CDR3 length: 17

CDR3 DNA: TGTGCCAGCTCAACTAGTGGGGGGTACAATGAGCAGTTCTTC
CDR3 protein: CASSTSGGYNEQFF
V gene: TRBV18
clone size: NA
J gene: TRBJ2-1
D gene: NA
CDR3 length: 14

CDR3 DNA: TGCGCCAGCAGCTTACAGGGGGACACTGAAGCTTTCTTT
CDR3 protein: CASSLQGDTEAFF
V gene: TRBV5-1
clone size: NA
J gene: TRBJ1-1
D gene: TRBD1
CDR3 length: 13

CDR3 DNA: TGTGCCAGCAGCTTAGATCCCATACTAGCGGGGGGGGGAGAGACCCAGTACTTC
CDR3 protein: CASSLDPILAGGGETQYF
V gene: TRBV11-2
clone size: once
J gene: TRBJ2-5
D gene: TRBD2
CDR3 length: 18

CDR3 DNA: TGCGCCAGCAGCCTCTCTACGCTGGCAGGGCGTGCAACTGAAGCTTTCTTT
CDR3 protein: CASSLSTLAGRATEAFF
V gene: TRBV4-3
clone size: NA
J gene: TRBJ1-1
D gene: NA
CDR3 length: 17

CDR3 DNA: TGTGCCACCAGCAGAGATGCAGGCCCGAACACTGAAGCTTTCTTT
CDR3 protein: CATSRDAGPNTEAFF
V gene: TRBV15
clone size: once
J gene: TRBJ1-1
D gene: NA
CDR3 length: 15

CDR3 DNA: TGTGCCAGCAGTCGGGGGGGGGTTCAGCCCCAGCATTTT
CDR3 protein: CASSRGGVQPQHF
V gene: TRBV2
clone size: NA
J gene: TRBJ1-5
D gene: NA
CDR3 length: 13

CDR3 DNA: TGTGCCAGCACTCATAGGGGGACCCAGTACTTC
CDR3 protein: CASTHRGTQYF
V gene: TRBV28
clone size: NA
J gene: TRBJ2-5
D gene: NA
CDR3 length: 11

CDR3 DNA: TGCGCCAGCAGGACCAGGGCGGCTAACTATGGCTACACCTTC
CDR3 protein: CASRTRAANYGYTF
V gene: TRBV10-1
clone size: NA
J gene: TRBJ1-2
D gene: NA
CDR3 length: 14

CDR3 DNA: TGTGCCAGCAGCGCGGGGGGTGGGAATAATGAGCAGTTCTTC
CDR3 protein: CASSAGGGNNEQFF
V gene: TRBV5-4
clone size: NA
J gene: TRBJ2-1
D gene: TRBD2
CDR3 length: 14

CDR3 DNA: TGTGCCAGCAGCTTAGAACATTTTGACGAGCAGTACTTC
CDR3 protein: CASSLEHFDEQYF
V gene: TRBV7-8
clone size: NA
J gene: TRBJ2-7
D gene: NA
CDR3 length: 13

CDR3 DNA: TGCGCCAGCAGTCAATTCAATTCGGGACTAGCGGGCGAGGGGGCCTCCTACAATGAGCAGTTCTTC
CDR3 protein: CASSQFNSGLAGEGASYNEQFF
V gene: TRBV23-1
clone size: NA
J gene: TRBJ2-1
D gene: TRBD2
CDR3 length: 22

CDR3 DNA: TGTGCCAGTAGTATTGGAAGCGGGACCACAGATACGCAGTATTTT
CDR3 protein: CASSIGSGTTDTQYF
V gene: TRBV19
clone size: once
J gene: TRBJ2-3
D gene: TRBD2
CDR3 length: 15

CDR3 DNA: TGTGCCAGTAGTATTCGAAAGGGGGCCACGGATGAAAAACTGTTTTTT
CDR3 protein: CASSIRKGATDEKLFF
V gene: TRBV19
clone size: NA
J gene: TRBJ1-4
D gene: TRBD1
CDR3 length: 16

CDR3 DNA: TGTGCCAGCAGCCTAGCGGGAGGGGGGGAGACCCAGTACTTC
CDR3 protein: CASSLAGGGETQYF
V gene: TRBV9
clone size: NA
J gene: TRBJ2-5
D gene: TRBD2
CDR3 length: 14

CDR3 DNA: TGTGCCAGCGGGGACAGTTCAGGAAACACCATATATTTT
CDR3 protein: CASGDSSGNTIYF
V gene: TRBV6-1
clone size: NA
J gene: TRBJ1-3
D gene: TRBD1
CDR3 length: 13

CDR3 DNA: TGCGCCAGCAGCTTATTGGACAGAAACACTGAAGCTTTCTTT
CDR3 protein: CASSLLDRNTEAFF
V gene: TRBV5-1
clone size: once
J gene: TRBJ1-1
D gene: NA
CDR3 length: 14

CDR3 DNA: TGTGCCAGCAGCTTAGTGGCAGGGGGTAGCACAGATACGCAGTATTTT
CDR3 protein: CASSLVAGGSTDTQYF
V gene: TRBV7-8
clone size: once
J gene: TRBJ2-3
D gene: TRBD1
CDR3 length: 16

CDR3 DNA: TGTGCCAGCAGCACGGTCAATCAGCCCCAGCATTTT
CDR3 protein: CASSTVNQPQHF
V gene: TRBV7-9
clone size: once
J gene: TRBJ1-5
D gene: NA
CDR3 length: 12